Listed below are T cell receptor beta chains from one sample, sequenced in a study of cytomegalovirus exposure and HLA in healthy donors. The assay was immunoSEQ multiplex PCR, and TCRdb's table has in-frame clones only and misses some. The sample includes about 130,000 clones. Sequences were obtained from PBMCs. The receptors were sampled from a woman aged 40 to 50 in good health and CMV-seropositive. The CDR3 runs from the conserved cysteine through the conserved F or W. Fields, in order: V gene, D gene, J gene, CDR3 protein. The D gene is left open where the match is weak.

TRBV14,TRBD2,TRBJ2-7,CASSQQLGLVTEQYF
TRBV18,.,TRBJ2-3,CASSTRGITDTQYF
TRBV6-1,.,TRBJ2-7,CASSWTDFEQYF
TRBV25-1,.,TRBJ1-2,CASSGGPSYGYTF
TRBV9,.,TRBJ2-3,CASSVTADLDTQYF
TRBV6-6,.,TRBJ1-4,CASSHTPGQTNEKLFF
TRBV5-1,TRBD2,TRBJ2-7,CASSLRGGIYEQYF
TRBV6-5,.,TRBJ2-7,CASSRTINYEQYF
TRBV18,TRBD1,TRBJ2-5,CASSKGQGETQYF
TRBV7-9,.,TRBJ2-7,CASSSAYEQYF
TRBV20-1,.,TRBJ2-7,CSAEQLPEQYF
TRBV2,.,TRBJ2-2,CASRVLLNTGELFF
TRBV11-2,TRBD2,TRBJ2-7,CASSLDLAGGYEQYF
TRBV27,.,TRBJ2-7,CASSSSGFSYEQYF
TRBV7-9,.,TRBJ2-2,CASSLTGNTGELFF
TRBV6-1,.,TRBJ2-5,CASSGYFLAPQETQYF
TRBV7-2,TRBD1,TRBJ2-1,CATAGTGGSSEQFF
TRBV6-1,.,TRBJ2-7,CASSGRLGSPEQYF
TRBV9,TRBD2,TRBJ2-1,CASSVSEGLAGNNEQFF
TRBV29-1,.,TRBJ2-7,CSVLTGPGREQYF
TRBV7-2,TRBD1,TRBJ1-4,CASSPRTGFLEKLFF
TRBV6-5,.,TRBJ2-5,CASSYEPSFLETQYF
TRBV18,.,TRBJ1-2,CASSPAGLGYTF
TRBV6-5,.,TRBJ1-5,CASSWTVNQPQHF
TRBV13,TRBD2,TRBJ2-3,CASSRTSGRGVTDTQYF
TRBV15,.,TRBJ1-4,CATSRDPGVREKLFF
TRBV29-1,TRBD1,TRBJ2-1,CSVWTGSVYNEQFF
TRBV19,.,TRBJ2-1,CASRGQRGYNEQFF
TRBV4-1,.,TRBJ1-2,CASSQGTDLVYGYTF
TRBV7-9,TRBD1,TRBJ1-4,CASSSTTGGAEKLFF
TRBV7-8,TRBD1,TRBJ1-1,CASSLGPGGASEAFF
TRBV27,TRBD1,TRBJ1-4,CASSLMTGENEKLFF
TRBV29-1,.,TRBJ2-5,CSVEVITGETQYF
TRBV28,.,TRBJ1-2,CASRTPGQNSNYGYTF
TRBV10-3,TRBD1,TRBJ2-1,CAISETAGQGRNEQFF
TRBV4-1,TRBD2,TRBJ2-5,CASSFRLAGGQETQYF
TRBV7-2,.,TRBJ2-3,CASSTLGRSFTDTQYF
TRBV21-1,.,TRBJ1-3,CASSKPPESSGNTIYF
TRBV29-1,.,TRBJ1-2,CSVDRNYGYTF
TRBV7-3,.,TRBJ1-2,CASSLSPGANYGYTF
TRBV18,.,TRBJ1-1,CASSPQRAGDTEAFF
TRBV7-2,.,TRBJ1-2,CASSLGWRDGYTF
TRBV7-3,.,TRBJ1-1,CASRGREAFF
TRBV11-2,TRBD1,TRBJ1-1,CASSTRQGENTEAFF
TRBV29-1,.,TRBJ2-4,CSGWTENIQYF
TRBV5-1,TRBD2,TRBJ2-5,CASSFSISTSGIKETQYF
TRBV19,.,TRBJ2-1,CASSIPGGPYNEQFF
TRBV6-4,TRBD2,TRBJ2-7,CASSESAGAYEQYF
TRBV5-6,.,TRBJ2-2,CASTSGDPNTGELFF
TRBV7-8,TRBD2,TRBJ2-2,CASSQRALAGEGGELFF
TRBV5-1,.,TRBJ2-1,CASSSSPGGSYNEQFF
TRBV6-6,.,.,CASSYGATYEQYF
TRBV28,TRBD2,TRBJ2-1,CASSPSRAGGRNEQFF
TRBV6-5,.,TRBJ1-4,CASSRLATNEKLFF
TRBV5-1,TRBD1,TRBJ1-2,CASSEPGQASIANYGYTF